Shown below are 31 T cell receptor beta chains from a single sample sequenced in a study of OX40 agonist ivuxolimab in advanced cancers. Generated by immunoSEQ multiplex PCR, the TCRdb table keeps only in-frame clones and is missing some. The sample records tens of thousands of clones, roughly 90% being singletons. The source material was CD4+ or CD8+ T cells sorted from blood, sampled in a trial of the OX40 agonist ivuxolimab. Receptors originate from an adult with an advanced solid tumor such as melanoma, head and neck, liver or kidney cancer.

CDR3 protein: CASSEGTSGYYEQYF. The CDR3 region has the DNA TGCGCCAGCAGCGAAGGGACTAGCGGGTACTACGAGCAGTACTTC. The rearrangement joins TRBV5-1 to TRBJ2-7, with 12 nucleotides matching TRBD2. The trim removed 4 bases at V and 3 bases at J, leaving 5 bases unmatched. The length of the CDR3 is 15 residues. From germline, CDR1 is SGHRS and CDR2 YFSETQ.

This chain connects TRBV21-1 to TRBJ1-5; the listed D gene, TRBD1, was not tested against the DNA. TRBV21-1 is tagged as a pseudogene. The CDR3 is 14 amino acids. DNA for the CDR3: TGTGCCAGCAGCAAACACCAGGGGACGGGGCCCCAGCATTTT. Translating it yields CASSKHQGTGPQHF.

V gene TRBV7-3 combines with J gene TRBJ2-7; 9 bases line up with TRBD1. V was pared by 4 bases and J by 5 bases, with 9 bases of the junction left unmatched. The CDR3 consists of 15 residues. Looked up from germline, CDR1 is SGHTA and CDR2 is FQGTGA. This CDR3 reads CASSSRDRVPDEQYF. The DNA of the CDR3 is TGTGCCAGCAGCTCCCGGGACAGGGTCCCCGACGAGCAGTACTTC.

This clone was seen a single time. V is TRBV5-1 and J is TRBJ1-1; D is undetermined. Germline CDR1 is SGHRS and CDR2 is YFSETQ. There are 13 residues in the CDR3. The ends were cut back, 2 bases at V and 6 bases at J, with 11 bases in the middle. CDR3 sequence reads: CASSLTGLSEAFF. CDR3 DNA: TGCGCCAGCAGCTTAACTGGGTTGTCTGAAGCTTTCTTT.

The V gene is TRBV19, the J gene TRBJ2-2; D might be TRBD1 or TRBD2, each matching 6 bases. CDR1 is LNHDA and CDR2 is SQIVND in the germline V gene (reference sequence). This CDR3 has 17 residues. V was shortened by 6 bases and J by 3 bases, with 20 bases between the two germline ends. The CDR3 DNA is TGTGCCAGTAGCCTTGAGGGGGGCGCCTGGGACACCGGGGAGCTGTTTTTT. Protein product: CASSLEGGAWDTGELFF.

V gene TRBV10-1 combines with J gene TRBJ2-3; D may be TRBD2 (6 bases). Germline-derived CDR1 and CDR2 are WNHNN and SYGVQD (reference sequence). V lost 0 bases and J 4 bases, leaving 11 bases between the germline ends. The CDR3 is 15 amino acids. The DNA of the CDR3 is TGCGCCAGCAGTGAGTCGACCGGGAGTCCAGATACGCAGTATTTT. Its translation: CASSESTGSPDTQYF.

The J gene is TRBJ1-2, the V gene TRBV5-1, with 10 bases identical to TRBD1. V dropped 0 bases and J dropped 8; count of bases not matched to a gene: 10. This CDR3 is built from 16 residues. Germline loops: CDR1 SGHRS, CDR2 YFSETQ. This chain's CDR3 is CASSLVGTGAQEGYTF. The CDR3 bases are TGCGCCAGCAGCTTGGTAGGGACAGGGGCCCAGGAGGGCTACACCTTC.

The chain has TRBV5-1 and TRBJ2-5, with 9 bases aligning to TRBD2. The V gene's germline CDR1 is SGHRS and CDR2 YFSETQ. The CDR3 is 16 amino acids. Trimming cost V 0 bases and J 1 base; bases outside gene matches: 4. Here the CDR3 DNA reads TGCGCCAGCAGCTTGGCAAAGACTAGCGGCCAAGAGACCCAGTACTTC. Translation gives CASSLAKTSGQETQYF.

The V call is TRBV5-1, the J call TRBJ2-3; TRBD1 matches at 9 bases. The CDR3 has 18 residues. V lost 0 bases, J lost 0 bases, and 8 bases stayed unmatched. Germline V lookup: CDR1 SGHRS, CDR2 YFSETQ. The CDR3 DNA sequence: TGCGCCAGCAGCTTGGGCCGGCGGACAGGGGCTAGCACAGATACGCAGTATTTT. This translates into CASSLGRRTGASTDTQYF.

The rearrangement uses TRBV19 and TRBJ1-1, with D perhaps TRBD1 (5 bases). Germline V gene data show CDR1 as LNHDA and CDR2 as SQIVND (reference sequence). The CDR3 runs 15 residues. The V end was cut by 5 bases, the J end by 4 bases, with 17 bases between. The DNA of the CDR3 is TGTGCCAGTAGTGCCCCCCCTGGGAGGGGCACTGAAGCTTTCTTT. Protein product: CASSAPPGRGTEAFF.

V usage is TRBV27 and J usage is TRBJ2-1; D uncertain. From germline, CDR1 is MNHEY and CDR2 SMNVEV (reference sequence). The CDR3 extends over 15 amino acids. V shed 6 bases and J shed 4 bases, with 16 bases lying between them. The CDR3 sequence is CASSLRTAEYNEQFF. As DNA, the CDR3 is TGTGCCAGCAGCCTAAGGACGGCAGAGTACAATGAGCAGTTCTTC.

The chain recombines TRBV30 with TRBJ2-6, with D possibly being TRBD2 (6 bases). Germline CDR1 is GTSNPN and CDR2 is SVGIG (reference sequence). V was cut by 5 bases and J by 3 bases, with 11 bases left in between. This CDR3 has 14 residues. CDR3 sequence reads: CAWEEGNGANVLTF. CDR3 DNA: TGTGCCTGGGAGGAGGGCAATGGGGCCAACGTCCTGACTTTC.

This rearrangement joins TRBV10-3 to TRBJ2-1; possibly TRBD2 for D (5 bases). Trimming pared 8 bases from V and 7 bases from J, leaving 15 bases between. The germline V gene has CDR1 ENHRY and CDR2 SYGVKD. CDR3 size: 13 residues. CDR3 DNA: TGTGCCATCGGAGACGGGGATCGTAATGAGCAGTTCTTC. Protein sequence: CAIGDGDRNEQFF.

Comment on this clone: One junction end does not reproduce the germline sequence, and a read error may be involved. This chain joins TRBV6-1 and TRBJ2-7; weak D call: TRBD2 (6 bases). The CDR3 runs 13 residues. Germline CDR1 MNHNS, CDR2 SASEGT. CDR3 sequence reads: CASRDGSSYEQYF. CDR3 DNA: TGTGCCAGCCGTGACGGGAGCTCCTACGAGCAGTACTTC.

V is TRBV10-3 and J is TRBJ1-1; weak D call: TRBD1 (6 bases). Germline CDR1 and CDR2: ENHRY and SYGVKD. The V and J ends lost 6 bases and 3 bases respectively, with 11 bases between them. The CDR3 extends over 13 amino acids. CDR3 DNA: TGTGCCATCAGCCAGACAGGCGACACTGAAGCTTTCTTT. This sequence encodes CAISQTGDTEAFF.

The CDR3 region is CASSQEVRDTLSQETQYF. CDR3 sequence (DNA): TGCGCCAGCAGCCAAGAGGTACGGGACACCTTAAGCCAAGAGACCCAGTACTTC. This rearrangement joins TRBV4-1 to TRBJ2-5; D may be TRBD1 (6 bases). The CDR3 extends over 18 amino acids. Trimming stripped 0 bases from V and 1 base from J, with 18 bases between. Germline assignment: CDR1 MGHRA and CDR2 YSYEKL.

The chain has TRBV6-5 and TRBJ1-6, with 7 positions matching TRBD1. With V trimmed by 4 bases and J by 7 bases, 4 bases remained unmatched. The CDR3 has 14 amino acids. Germline lookup yields CDR1 MNHEY and CDR2 SVGAGI. The CDR3 region has the DNA TGTGCCAGCAGTTGGGACAGATGGAATTCACCCCTCCACTTT. Its translation: CASSWDRWNSPLHF.

This sequence joins TRBV6-1 and TRBJ2-2, with 7 bases lining up with TRBD1. CDR3 length: 14 residues. Germline V gene lookup returns CDR1 MNHNS and CDR2 SASEGT. Trimming removed 6 bases from V and 1 base from J; junction bases left unmatched: 2. CDR3 sequence reads: CASRWTGNTGELFF. In nucleotides, the CDR3 is TGTGCCAGCAGGTGGACAGGGAACACCGGGGAGCTGTTTTTT.

About this clone itself: The same CDR3 is also encoded by other DNA sequences in this sample. This rearrangement joins TRBV5-4 to TRBJ2-1; D gene ambiguous. Trimming shortened V by 0 bases and J by 0 bases, and 7 bases separated the two germline ends. CDR1 and CDR2 (germline): SGHNT, YYREEE (reference sequence). The CDR3 is made up of 15 amino acids. In nucleotides, the CDR3 is TGTGCCAGCAGCTTGGCGGTTAGCTCCTACAATGAGCAGTTCTTC. Translation gives CASSLAVSSYNEQFF. Variable domain in full (rest from reference TRBV5-4 and TRBJ2-1): ETGVTQSPTHLIKTRGQQVTLRCSSQSGHNTVSWYQQALGQGPQFIFQYYREEENGRGNFPPRFSGLQFPNYSSELNVNALELDDSALYLCASSLAVSSYNEQFFGPGTRLTVL.

The chain combines TRBV12-5 with TRBJ2-5; 9 nucleotides match TRBD1. V was pared by 4 bases and J by 3 bases, with 6 bases of the junction left unmatched. The CDR3 has 15 amino acids. Germline V gives CDR1 LGHNT, CDR2 FRNRAP. CDR3 in amino acids: CASGWTGTGKETQYF. CDR3 bases: TGTGCTAGTGGTTGGACCGGGACAGGGAAAGAGACCCAGTACTTC.

The rearrangement links TRBV6-1 to TRBJ1-1, with D tentatively TRBD1 (5 bases). Germline lookup yields CDR1 MNHNS and CDR2 SASEGT. V was trimmed by 2 bases and J by 3 bases, leaving 10 bases between them. The CDR3 contains 14 residues. The CDR3 region is CASSERGRDTEAFF. The CDR3 DNA reads TGTGCCAGCAGTGAACGGGGGAGGGACACTGAAGCTTTCTTT.

The V and J genes are TRBV18 and TRBJ2-3; D may be TRBD2 (5 bases). The CDR3 sequence is 15 residues long. CDR1 and CDR2 from the germline V gene are KGHSH and LQKENI. V was cut by 3 bases and J by 4 bases, with 14 bases left in between. The CDR3 DNA reads TGTGCCAGCTCACCTACCGCGGGTGTCGCAGATACGCAGTATTTT. Translating gives CASSPTAGVADTQYF.

The chain uses TRBV5-6 and TRBJ2-5; 8 positions agree with TRBD2. Germline values: CDR1 SGHDT, CDR2 YYEEEE. The ends lost 4 bases at V and 5 bases at J; junction bases unmatched: 19. This CDR3 has 18 amino acids. This CDR3 is CASSLPLGAGGGWETQYF. The DNA for the CDR3 is TGTGCCAGCAGCCTCCCTCTTGGGGCGGGGGGCGGATGGGAGACCCAGTACTTC.

V gene TRBV18 combines with J gene TRBJ2-1, with TRBD1 matching 9 bases. The CDR3 loop spans 13 amino acids. Germline lookup yields CDR1 KGHSH and CDR2 LQKENI. V trimming: 4 bases; J trimming: 8 bases; junction bases outside the gene matches: 3. CDR3 amino acids: CASSRTGVHEQFF. CDR3 DNA: TGTGCCAGCTCACGGACAGGGGTGCATGAGCAGTTCTTC.

The chain couples TRBV30 to TRBJ1-2; D is ambiguous. The germline V gene encodes CDR1 GTSNPN and CDR2 SVGIG (reference sequence). The CDR3 consists of 12 residues. Trimming left V 1 base short and J 1 base short, with 4 bases between. CDR3 sequence (DNA): TGTGCCTGGAGTGCTCTTAACTATGGCTACACCTTC. It encodes CAWSALNYGYTF.

V gene TRBV19 combines with J gene TRBJ1-5, with TRBD1 matching over 10 bases. Germline CDR1 LNHDA, CDR2 SQIVND (reference sequence). The J segment lost 7 bases and the V segment lost 4 bases, leaving 4 bases of the junction unmatched. This CDR3 has 14 amino acids. This chain's CDR3 is CASSKTGGGQPQHF. The CDR3 bases are TGTGCCAGTAGTAAGACAGGGGGCGGCCAGCCCCAGCATTTT. Together with reference TRBV19 and TRBJ1-5, the CDR3 gives the full variable domain: DGGITQSPKYLFRKEGQNVTLSCEQNLNHDAMYWYRQDPGQGLRLIYYSQIVNDFQKGDIAEGYSVSREKKESFPLTVTSAQKNPTAFYLCASSKTGGGQPQHFGDGTRLSIL.

The chain joins TRBV5-1 to TRBJ2-7; 7 bases are shared with TRBD1. Germline lookup yields CDR1 SGHRS and CDR2 YFSETQ. The CDR3 consists of 15 residues. The trim removed 1 base at V and 0 bases at J, leaving 4 bases unmatched. DNA for the CDR3: TGCGCCAGCAGCTTGAATACAGGGGCCTCCTACGAGCAGTACTTC. It codes for CASSLNTGASYEQYF.

The V gene is TRBV6-5, the J gene TRBJ2-7; 7 nucleotides line up with TRBD1. Germline CDR1 MNHEY, CDR2 SVGAGI. The ends lost 6 bases at V and 0 bases at J; junction bases unmatched: 8. The CDR3 spans 15 residues. The CDR3 loop is CASSPRQGLSYEQYF. CDR3 DNA sequence: TGTGCCAGCAGCCCACGACAGGGCCTCTCCTACGAGCAGTACTTC.

The V call is TRBV2, the J call TRBJ2-7; a weak D match, TRBD1 (6 bases). V lost 3 bases, J lost 4 bases, and 19 bases lay in between. The CDR3 contains 16 residues. Germline V CDR1 and CDR2: SNHLY, FYNNEI. The CDR3 DNA sequence: TGTGCCAGCAGTGATTGGACAGAATCAATTAGGTACGAGCAGTACTTC. Its translation is CASSDWTESIRYEQYF.

The chain employs TRBV27 and TRBJ1-5, with unresolved D. Trimming took off 6 bases at V and 3 bases at J, with 9 bases between the two ends. CDR3 length: 13 amino acids. Per the germline V gene, CDR1 is MNHEY and CDR2 is SMNVEV (reference sequence). CDR3 bases: TGTGCCAGCAGCGACTCGCTCAATCAGCCCCAGCATTTT. As protein: CASSDSLNQPQHF.

The DNA of the CDR3 is TGTGCCAGCAGTTTACCAGGGGGGACTGAAGCTTTCTTT. This codes for CASSLPGGTEAFF. The chain is built from TRBV27 and TRBJ1-1, with 7 bases aligning to TRBD1. The CDR3 consists of 13 residues. The germline V gene has CDR1 MNHEY and CDR2 SMNVEV (reference sequence). Unmatched junction bases numbered 2, after V lost 2 bases and J lost 5 bases.